A selection of T cell receptor beta chains follows, all from one sample in a study of T cell repertoires in cytomegalovirus infection. These TCRs are of unknown antigen specificity. TCRdb recomputed calls from the reads with MiXCR, one row per CDR3 protein. The sample lists about 770,000 distinct CDR3 sequences; 25% to 35% were seen once. The sequenced sample was cultured CD8+ T cells from PBMCs, obtained from culture after CMV antigen stimulation. The receptors stem from a human donor in good health (CMV status not recorded). Some clones in this sample may be carry-over from other donors' samples. Each CDR3 is given with its conserved first and last residue. The D gene is left open where the match is weak. Only part of the rows carry a size: once, few, many, or a class if the clone is expanded.

.	TRBJ1-5	TRBV2	few	TGTGCCAGCAGGCTGTGGAGTCAGCCCCAGCATTTT	CASRLWSQPQHF
.	TRBJ2-2	TRBV6-8	.	TGTGCCAGCGCGACGGGCTACCACATCACCGGGGAGCTGTTTTTT	CASATGYHITGELFF
TRBD2	TRBJ2-1	TRBV7-3	.	TGTGCCAGCAGCTCCTTTAGCGGGGGGCTTGACAATGAGCAGTTCTTC	CASSSFSGGLDNEQFF
TRBD1	TRBJ1-5	TRBV19	.	TGTGCCAGTAGTCCAGGGGGACAGATATTCAATCAGCCCCAGCATTTT	CASSPGGQIFNQPQHF
.	TRBJ1-2	TRBV14	.	TGTGCCAGCAGCCATGGCGGGGGCGGTGGCTATGGCTACACCTTC	CASSHGGGGGYGYTF
TRBD1	TRBJ1-5	TRBV7-2	many	TGTGCCAGCAGCTTATGGACAGGGGGAGGACAGCCCCAGCATTTT	CASSLWTGGGQPQHF
TRBD2	TRBJ2-2	TRBV4-1	.	TGCGCCAGCAGCCTTACGGGAGGGGCCGGAACCGGGGGGCTGTTTTTT	CASSLTGGAGTGGLFF
TRBD2	TRBJ2-3	TRBV10-3	few	TGTGCCATCAGTGGACTAGCGGGGGACACAGATACGCAGTATTTT	CAISGLAGDTDTQYF
TRBD1	TRBJ1-6	TRBV28	.	TGTGCCAGCAGCCGTGACAGGGATAATTCACCCCTCCACTTT	CASSRDRDNSPLHF
.	TRBJ1-4	TRBV7-8	many	TGTGCCAGCAGAACCTCAGGGGTGGAACTGTTTTTT	CASRTSGVELFF
.	TRBJ1-1	TRBV27	few	TGTGCCAGCGCAAAGGGATGGGAAGCTTTCTTT	CASAKGWEAFF
TRBD1	TRBJ1-2	TRBV24-1	.	TGTGCCACCAGTGATTGGGACAGGGGATACGGCTACACCTTC	CATSDWDRGYGYTF
.	TRBJ1-3	TRBV6-5	.	TGTGCCAGCAGTTACTCGGACGTACTCAGCTCTGGAAACACCATATATTTT	CASSYSDVLSSGNTIYF